This T cell receptor (beta chain) was recorded in a study of regulatory T cells in long-lasting Graves disease. General observations from the study: TRBV28 was favored in persistent disease, as were TRBJ1-2 and TRBJ2-5. New patients shared 950 to 1,000 public clonotypes, fewer than the roughly 2,600 shared by persistent patients.

This clonotype was seen repeatedly, ten times or more. Its cognate antigen is unknown. Arm-PCR of CDR3 regions and iRepertoire HTBI primers were the basis on which TCR beta libraries were built. TCRdb ran MiXCR on the multiplex PCR reads and lists one entry per CDR3 protein. The sample holds some 320,000 distinct CDR3 sequences, more than 15% seen once. Time point indicated: newly diagnosed GD, antithyroid drugs for less than 3 months. Extracted RNA from PBMCs served as the source of the TCR library. A blood draw put 8 to 10 milliliters of peripheral blood into EDTA tubes. The CDR3 is 15 residues long. The germline CDR1 and CDR2 sequences are LGHDT and YNNKEL (reference sequence). The germline V and J ends were trimmed by 1 base and 4 bases, with 11 bases remaining between them.

The gene calls are TRBV3-1 and TRBJ2-1; tentative D call: TRBD2 (6 bases). This sequence originates from a female donor with Graves disease. Sequenced here: peripheral blood mononuclear cells (PBMCs), sampled at new diagnosis, from a patient treated with antithyroid drugs. CDR3 nucleotide sequence: TGTGCCAGCAGCCAAGTAAGCGGAGGGTACAATGAGCAGTTCTTC. Its protein is CASSQVSGGYNEQFF.